Listed below are T cell receptor beta chains from one sample, sequenced in a study of blood T cell repertoires in COVID-19. Sequencing was performed with immunoSEQ multiplex PCR; in TCRdb, only in-frame clones are kept and a portion is missing. The sample gives under 300,000 clones, 75% to 90% of which show up once; 8.8% is in the top ten. Sequenced sample: PBMCs or T cells enriched from blood (not recorded which). The receptors were gathered from a man between 35 and 55 years old who had recovered from COVID-19. Both conserved end residues are part of each CDR3. A D gene is named only where the DNA matches it firmly. Not all rows give a size; the values are once, few, many and, for expanded clones, a class.

TRBJ2-3 | - | TRBV5-8 | - | CASRKQGGTQYF | TGTGCCAGCCGAAAACAGGGTGGTACGCAGTATTTT
TRBJ2-5 | - | TRBV12-5 | - | CASGLGNRGLETQYF | TGTGCTAGTGGTTTGGGTAACAGGGGACTCGAGACCCAGTACTTC
TRBJ2-1 | - | TRBV5-1 | TRBD1 | CASSAAGQGYNEQFF | TGCGCCAGCAGCGCCGCCGGACAGGGGTACAATGAGCAGTTCTTC
TRBJ1-5 | - | TRBV19 | - | CASSIHLQYSNQPQHF | TGTGCCAGTAGTATCCATTTGCAGTATAGCAATCAGCCCCAGCATTTT
TRBJ2-1 | - | TRBV7-7 | TRBD1 | CASSPDRGSYNEQFF | TGTGCCAGCAGCCCAGACAGGGGATCTTACAATGAGCAGTTCTTC
TRBJ2-3 | - | TRBV28 | - | CASSFTGIGTDTQYF | TGTGCCAGCAGTTTTACAGGGATCGGCACAGATACGCAGTATTTT
TRBJ1-5 | - | TRBV6-5 | - | CASSRRTSNQPQHF | TGTGCCAGCAGCCGCCGCACAAGCAATCAGCCCCAGCATTTT
TRBJ1-2 | - | TRBV10-1 | - | CASSEDRNYGYTF | TGCGCCAGCAGTGAGGACAGAAACTATGGCTACACCTTC
TRBJ2-3 | - | TRBV7-3 | TRBD2 | CASSKSGSRTDTQYF | TGTGCCAGCAGCAAAAGCGGGAGTCGCACAGATACGCAGTATTTT
TRBJ1-3 | once | TRBV9 | TRBD1 | CASSARDSGNTIYF | TGTGCCAGCAGCGCCAGGGACAGTGGAAACACCATATATTTT
TRBJ1-4 | - | TRBV5-6 | TRBD1 | CASSFTGARDEKLFF | TGTGCCAGCAGCTTCACAGGGGCGAGGGATGAAAAACTGTTTTTT
TRBJ1-2 | - | TRBV14 | - | CASSQTANYGYTF | TGTGCCAGCAGCCAAACAGCTAACTATGGCTACACCTTC
TRBJ1-4 | - | TRBV20-1 | TRBD1 | CSASKGAVGNEKLFF | TGCAGTGCTAGTAAGGGGGCGGTAGGGAATGAAAAACTGTTTTTT
TRBJ2-3 | few | TRBV7-9 | - | CASSWGQPSARDTQYF | TGTGCCAGCAGCTGGGGGCAGCCGAGCGCCCGAGATACGCAGTATTTT
TRBJ2-7 | - | TRBV27 | TRBD2 | CASSGRAYEQYF | TGTGCCAGCAGTGGGAGGGCCTACGAGCAGTACTTC
TRBJ1-3 | - | TRBV7-3 | TRBD1 | CASSLAGTGSGNTIYF | TGTGCCAGCAGCTTAGCCGGGACAGGGTCTGGAAACACCATATATTTT
TRBJ1-3 | - | TRBV7-9 | - | CASSLGAGGATFQSTIYF | TGTGCCAGCAGCTTAGGGGCCGGAGGGGCAACCTTTCAAAGCACCATATATTTT
TRBJ1-5 | - | TRBV19 | TRBD1 | CASSTDRDAQPQHF | TGTGCCAGTAGTACGGACAGGGATGCTCAGCCCCAGCATTTT
TRBJ2-5 | - | TRBV4-1 | - | CASSQVGGGRRETQYF | TGCGCCAGCAGCCAAGTAGGGGGGGGCCGGAGGGAGACCCAGTACTTC
TRBJ2-7 | - | TRBV25-1 | - | CASSESKAGGYEQYF | TGTGCCAGCAGTGAATCAAAGGCGGGTGGCTACGAGCAGTACTTC
TRBJ2-7 | - | TRBV7-9 | - | CASSYEGDYSLEQYF | TGTGCCAGCAGCTACGAGGGTGACTATAGTCTCGAGCAGTACTTC
TRBJ2-3 | - | TRBV24-1 | TRBD1 | CATSDTGEGTDTQYF | TGTGCCACCAGTGATACAGGGGAAGGCACAGATACGCAGTATTTT
TRBJ1-5 | - | TRBV30 | TRBD1 | CAWSYEIGTGDQPQHF | TGTGCCTGGAGCTACGAAATAGGGACAGGGGATCAGCCCCAGCATTTT
TRBJ2-7 | - | TRBV19 | - | CASSILSAGPSYEQYF | TGTGCCAGTAGTATATTATCGGCAGGGCCCTCCTACGAGCAGTACTTC
TRBJ2-3 | few | TRBV3-1/TRBV3-2 | TRBD2 | CASSQDTGRVKNPSTDTQYF | TGTGCCAGCAGCCAAGATACGGGGAGGGTGAAGAACCCTAGCACAGATACGCAGTATTTT
TRBJ1-5 | - | TRBV2 | TRBD1 | CASGSPGTGGGQPQHF | TGTGCCAGCGGTTCGCCCGGGACAGGGGGCGGTCAGCCCCAGCATTTT
TRBJ1-2 | - | TRBV27 | TRBD1 | CASSPHISGQANYGYTF | TGTGCCAGCAGTCCGCACATCTCGGGACAGGCCAACTATGGCTACACCTTC
TRBJ1-4 | once | TRBV19 | - | CASSIDWAGAATNEKLFF | TGTGCCAGTAGTATAGATTGGGCAGGGGCTGCAACTAATGAAAAACTGTTTTTT
TRBJ1-3 | - | TRBV19 | - | CASSETVSSGNTIYF | TGTGCCAGTAGCGAGACAGTTTCCTCTGGAAACACCATATATTTT
TRBJ1-2 | - | TRBV5-5 | - | CASSSARVTVPNYGYTF | TGTGCCAGCAGCTCGGCCCGAGTGACAGTTCCTAACTATGGCTACACCTTC
TRBJ2-4 | - | TRBV15 | TRBD2 | CATSFSGRSKNIQYF | TGTGCCACCAGCTTCAGCGGGAGATCCAAAAACATTCAGTACTTC
TRBJ2-5 | once | TRBV7-2 | TRBD2 | CASSPTSGSAETQYF | TGTGCCAGCAGTCCAACTAGCGGGAGTGCCGAGACCCAGTACTTC
TRBJ2-1 | - | TRBV23-1 | TRBD2 | CASSQSFGLADYNEQFF | TGCGCCAGCAGTCAATCCTTCGGACTAGCGGACTACAATGAGCAGTTCTTC
TRBJ2-1 | few | TRBV27 | TRBD2 | CASSGVLAGELNEQFF | TGTGCCAGCAGTGGGGTACTAGCGGGAGAATTGAATGAGCAGTTCTTC
TRBJ2-3 | - | TRBV12-3/TRBV12-4 | - | CASSLGTPDTQYF | TGTGCCAGCAGTTTAGGGACTCCAGATACGCAGTATTTT
TRBJ1-2 | - | TRBV12-3/TRBV12-4 | TRBD1 | CASIRTGGYGYTF | TGTGCCAGCATTAGGACAGGGGGCTATGGCTACACCTTC
TRBJ2-2 | - | TRBV15 | - | CATSRDFAGELFF | TGTGCCACCAGCAGAGACTTCGCCGGGGAGCTGTTTTTT
TRBJ1-2 | - | TRBV5-1 | - | CASSPGQRNYGYTF | TGCGCCAGCAGCCCCGGACAGAGAAACTATGGCTACACCTTC
TRBJ2-7 | - | TRBV7-8 | TRBD2 | CASSTPTSGSEQYF | TGTGCCAGCAGCACCCCGACTAGCGGGAGTGAGCAGTACTTC
TRBJ2-5 | - | TRBV3-1/TRBV3-2 | TRBD2 | CASSRAASGDQETQYF | TGTGCCAGCAGCCGTGCGGCTAGCGGAGACCAAGAGACCCAGTACTTC
TRBJ2-2 | - | TRBV19 | - | CASSNGDTGGELFF | TGTGCCAGTAGTAACGGGGACACCGGCGGGGAGCTGTTTTTT
TRBJ1-6 | - | TRBV6-6 | - | CASSYSSDNSPLHF | TGTGCCAGCAGTTATTCATCGGATAATTCACCCCTCCACTTT
TRBJ1-5 | - | TRBV7-2 | - | CASSLDGGSNQPQHF | TGTGCCAGCAGCCTGGACGGAGGGAGCAATCAGCCCCAGCATTTT
TRBJ1-3 | few | TRBV6-4 | - | CASSDSRRGVYTIYF | TGTGCCAGCAGTGACTCCCGCAGGGGAGTATACACCATATATTTT